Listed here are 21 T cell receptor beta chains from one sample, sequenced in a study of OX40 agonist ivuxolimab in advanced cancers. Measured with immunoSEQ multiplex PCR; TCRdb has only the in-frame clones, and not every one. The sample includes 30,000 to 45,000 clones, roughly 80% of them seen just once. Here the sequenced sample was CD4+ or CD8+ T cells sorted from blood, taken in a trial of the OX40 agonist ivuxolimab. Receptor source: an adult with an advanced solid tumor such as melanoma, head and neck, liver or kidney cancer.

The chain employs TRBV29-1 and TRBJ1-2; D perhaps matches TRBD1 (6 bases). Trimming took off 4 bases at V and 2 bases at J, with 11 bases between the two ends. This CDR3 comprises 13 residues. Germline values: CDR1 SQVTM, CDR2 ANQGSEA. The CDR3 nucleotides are TGCAGCGTTGCACCAGGGGCCAACTATGGCTACACCTTC. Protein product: CSVAPGANYGYTF.

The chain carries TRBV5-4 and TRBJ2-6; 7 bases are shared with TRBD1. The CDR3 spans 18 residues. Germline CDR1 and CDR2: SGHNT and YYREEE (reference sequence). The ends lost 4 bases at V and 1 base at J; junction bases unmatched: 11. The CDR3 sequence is CASSLWGQLLSGANVLTF. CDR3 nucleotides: TGTGCCAGCAGCCTTTGGGGACAGTTATTATCTGGGGCCAACGTCCTGACTTTC.

CDR3 bases: TGTGCCAGCTTCGACAGGGGGCTCACAGATACGCAGTATTTT. Translation gives CASFDRGLTDTQYF. This rearrangement joins TRBV6-5 to TRBJ2-3; TRBD1 matches at 10 bases. In germline, CDR1 is MNHEY, CDR2 SVGAGI. The J segment lost 2 bases and the V segment lost 8 bases, leaving 4 bases of the junction unmatched. The CDR3 loop spans 14 amino acids.

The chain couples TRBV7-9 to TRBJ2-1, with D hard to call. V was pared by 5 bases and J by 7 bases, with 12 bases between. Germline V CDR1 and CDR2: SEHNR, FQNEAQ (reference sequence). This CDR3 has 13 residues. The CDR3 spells CASSPPDLNEQFF. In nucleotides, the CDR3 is TGTGCCAGCAGCCCCCCCGATTTAAATGAGCAGTTCTTC.

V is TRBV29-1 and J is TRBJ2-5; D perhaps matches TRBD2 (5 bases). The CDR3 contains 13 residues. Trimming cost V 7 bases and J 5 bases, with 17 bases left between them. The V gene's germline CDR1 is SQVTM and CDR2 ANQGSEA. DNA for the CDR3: TGCAGCGCCGAGGGCCCGGGCCAGGAGACCCAGTACTTC. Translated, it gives CSAEGPGQETQYF. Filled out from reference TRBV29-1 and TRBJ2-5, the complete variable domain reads SAVISQKPSRDICQRGTSLTIQCQVDSQVTMMFWYRQQPGQSLTLIATANQGSEATYESGFVIDKFPISRPNLTFSTLTVSNMSPEDSSIYLCSAEGPGQETQYFGPGTRLLVL.

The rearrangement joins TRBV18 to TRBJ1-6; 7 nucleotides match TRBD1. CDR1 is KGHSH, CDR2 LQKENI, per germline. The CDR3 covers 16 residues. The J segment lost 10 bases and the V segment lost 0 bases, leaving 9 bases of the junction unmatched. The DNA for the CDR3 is TGTGCCAGCTCACCACCGGTCCAGGGGGGAAGGTCACCCCTCCACTTT. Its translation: CASSPPVQGGRSPLHF.

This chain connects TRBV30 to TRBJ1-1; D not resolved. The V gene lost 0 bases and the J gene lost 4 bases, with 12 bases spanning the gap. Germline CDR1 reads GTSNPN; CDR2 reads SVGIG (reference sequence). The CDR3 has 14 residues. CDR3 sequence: CAWSVFGSLTEAFF. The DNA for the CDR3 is TGTGCCTGGAGTGTTTTTGGGTCGCTCACTGAAGCTTTCTTT.

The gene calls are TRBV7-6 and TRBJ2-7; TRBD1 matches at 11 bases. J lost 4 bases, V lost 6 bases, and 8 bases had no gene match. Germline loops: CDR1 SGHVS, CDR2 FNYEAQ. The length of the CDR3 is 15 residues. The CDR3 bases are TGTGCCAGCAGACCAGGGACAGGGGGGGCATACGAGCAGTACTTC. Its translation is CASRPGTGGAYEQYF.

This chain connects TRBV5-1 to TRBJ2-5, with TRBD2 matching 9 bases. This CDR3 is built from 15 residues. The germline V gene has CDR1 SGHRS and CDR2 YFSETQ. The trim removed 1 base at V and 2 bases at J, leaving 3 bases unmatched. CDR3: CASSLSSGEQETQYF. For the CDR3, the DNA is TGCGCCAGCAGCTTGTCTAGCGGGGAGCAAGAGACCCAGTACTTC.

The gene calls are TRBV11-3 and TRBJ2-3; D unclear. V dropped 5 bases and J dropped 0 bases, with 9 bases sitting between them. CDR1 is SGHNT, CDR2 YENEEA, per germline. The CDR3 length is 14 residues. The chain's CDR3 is CASSPAPSTDTQYF. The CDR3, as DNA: TGTGCCAGCAGCCCGGCGCCCAGCACAGATACGCAGTATTTT.

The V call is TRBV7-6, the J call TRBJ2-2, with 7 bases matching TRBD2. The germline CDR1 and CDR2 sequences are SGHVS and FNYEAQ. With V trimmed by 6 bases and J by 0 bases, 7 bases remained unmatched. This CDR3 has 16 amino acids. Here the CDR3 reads CASSRRTRANTGELFF. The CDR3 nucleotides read TGTGCCAGCAGTAGACGGACTAGGGCGAACACCGGGGAGCTGTTTTTT.

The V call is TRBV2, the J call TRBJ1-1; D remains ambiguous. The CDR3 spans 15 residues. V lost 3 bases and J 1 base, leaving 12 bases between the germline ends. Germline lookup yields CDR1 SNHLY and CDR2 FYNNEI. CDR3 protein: CASSDMIMENTEAFF. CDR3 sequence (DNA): TGTGCCAGCAGTGATATGATTATGGAGAACACTGAAGCTTTCTTT.

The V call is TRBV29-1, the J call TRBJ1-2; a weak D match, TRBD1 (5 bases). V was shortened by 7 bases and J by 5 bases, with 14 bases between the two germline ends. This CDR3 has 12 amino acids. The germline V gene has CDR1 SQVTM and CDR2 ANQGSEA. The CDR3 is CSDDSVGYGYTF. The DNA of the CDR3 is TGCAGCGACGACAGCGTGGGTTATGGCTACACCTTC.

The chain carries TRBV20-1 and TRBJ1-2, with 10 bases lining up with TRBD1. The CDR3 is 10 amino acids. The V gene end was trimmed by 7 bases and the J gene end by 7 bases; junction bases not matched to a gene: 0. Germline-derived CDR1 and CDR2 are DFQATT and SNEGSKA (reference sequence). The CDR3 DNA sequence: TGCAGTGGGGACAGGGGTGGCTACACCTTC. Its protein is CSGDRGGYTF.

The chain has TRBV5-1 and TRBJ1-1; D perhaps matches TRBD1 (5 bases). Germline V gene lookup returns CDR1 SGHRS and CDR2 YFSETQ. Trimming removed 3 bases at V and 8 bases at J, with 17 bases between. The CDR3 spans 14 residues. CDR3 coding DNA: TGCGCCAGCAGCTCAGCAGGGCCAGCAGGCGAAGCTTTCTTT. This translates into CASSSAGPAGEAFF.

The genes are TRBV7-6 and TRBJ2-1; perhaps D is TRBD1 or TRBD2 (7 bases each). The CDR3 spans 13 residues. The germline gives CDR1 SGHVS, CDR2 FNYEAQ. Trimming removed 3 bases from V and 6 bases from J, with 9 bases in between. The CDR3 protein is CASSFRGGNEQFF. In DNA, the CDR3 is TGTGCCAGCAGCTTCAGGGGGGGCAATGAGCAGTTCTTC.

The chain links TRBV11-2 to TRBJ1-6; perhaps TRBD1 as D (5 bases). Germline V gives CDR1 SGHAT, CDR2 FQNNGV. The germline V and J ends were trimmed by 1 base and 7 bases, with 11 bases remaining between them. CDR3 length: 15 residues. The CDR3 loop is CASSLGWEGNSPLHF. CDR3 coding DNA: TGTGCCAGCAGCTTAGGTTGGGAGGGGAATTCACCCCTCCACTTT.

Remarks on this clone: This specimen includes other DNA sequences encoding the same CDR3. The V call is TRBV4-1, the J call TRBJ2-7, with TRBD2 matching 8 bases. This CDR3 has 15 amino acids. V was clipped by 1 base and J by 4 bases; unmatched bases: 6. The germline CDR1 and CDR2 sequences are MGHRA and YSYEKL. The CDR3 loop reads CASSQGGRGAYEQYF. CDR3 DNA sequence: TGCGCCAGCAGCCAAGGGGGGCGGGGGGCATACGAGCAGTACTTC.

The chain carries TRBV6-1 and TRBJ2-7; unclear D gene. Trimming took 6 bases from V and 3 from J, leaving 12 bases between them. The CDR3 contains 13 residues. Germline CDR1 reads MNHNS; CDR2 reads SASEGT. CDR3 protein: CASSQNTNYEQYF. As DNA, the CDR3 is TGTGCCAGCAGCCAGAATACTAACTACGAGCAGTACTTC.

Written as DNA, the CDR3 is TGTGCCAGCAATTTTGCAAACACCATATATTTT. It codes for CASNFANTIYF. The chain is built from TRBV25-1 and TRBJ1-3; no firm D call. This CDR3 contains 11 residues. CDR1 and CDR2 from the germline V gene are MGHDK and SYGVNS. V was pared by 7 bases and J by 6 bases, with 7 bases between.

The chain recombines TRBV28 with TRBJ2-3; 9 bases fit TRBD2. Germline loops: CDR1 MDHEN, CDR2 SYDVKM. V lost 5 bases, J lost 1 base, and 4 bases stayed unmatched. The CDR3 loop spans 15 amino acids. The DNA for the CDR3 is TGTGCCAGCAGTGCCCCTAGCGGGGGCACAGATACGCAGTATTTT. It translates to CASSAPSGGTDTQYF.